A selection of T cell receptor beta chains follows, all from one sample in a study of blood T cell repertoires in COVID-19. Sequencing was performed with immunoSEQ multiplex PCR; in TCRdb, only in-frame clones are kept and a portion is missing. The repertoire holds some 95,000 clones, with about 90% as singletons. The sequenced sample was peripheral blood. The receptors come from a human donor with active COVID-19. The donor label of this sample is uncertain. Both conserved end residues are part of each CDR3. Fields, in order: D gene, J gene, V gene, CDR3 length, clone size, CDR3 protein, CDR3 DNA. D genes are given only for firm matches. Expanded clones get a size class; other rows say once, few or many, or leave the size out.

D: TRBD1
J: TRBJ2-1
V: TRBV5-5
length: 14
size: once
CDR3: CASSRTGWEDEQFF
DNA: TGTGCCAGCAGCAGGACAGGGTGGGAGGATGAGCAGTTCTTC

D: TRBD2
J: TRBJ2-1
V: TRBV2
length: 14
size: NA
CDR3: CASRRLAGDNEQFF
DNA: TGTGCCAGCAGAAGACTAGCGGGGGACAATGAGCAGTTCTTC

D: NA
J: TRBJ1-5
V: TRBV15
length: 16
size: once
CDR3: CATSSEPRRVNEPQHF
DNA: TGTGCCACCAGCAGCGAGCCCAGGCGGGTTAATGAGCCCCAGCATTTT

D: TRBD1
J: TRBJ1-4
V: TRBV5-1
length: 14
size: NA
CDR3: CASSLGQGGEKLFF
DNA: TGCGCCAGCAGCTTGGGACAGGGGGGTGAAAAACTGTTTTTT

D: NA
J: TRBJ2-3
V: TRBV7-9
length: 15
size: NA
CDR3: CASSPRVPAEDTQYF
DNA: TGTGCCAGCAGCCCCAGGGTTCCCGCGGAAGATACGCAGTATTTT

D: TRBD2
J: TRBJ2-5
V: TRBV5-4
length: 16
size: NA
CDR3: CASSPPTAGERETQYF
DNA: TGTGCCAGCAGCCCCCCTACAGCGGGGGAACGAGAGACCCAGTACTTC

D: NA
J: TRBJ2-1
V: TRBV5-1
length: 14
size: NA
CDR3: CASSLAGGNNEQFF
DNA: TGCGCCAGCAGCTTGGCGGGCGGGAACAATGAGCAGTTCTTC

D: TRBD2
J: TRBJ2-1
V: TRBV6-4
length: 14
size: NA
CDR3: CASSESGGAPEQFF
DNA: TGTGCCAGCAGTGAATCCGGGGGGGCCCCTGAGCAGTTCTTC

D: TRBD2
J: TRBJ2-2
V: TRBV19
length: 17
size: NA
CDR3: CASSISRGGARTGELFF
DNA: TGTGCCAGTAGTATTTCTCGCGGGGGGGCGAGGACCGGGGAGCTGTTTTTT

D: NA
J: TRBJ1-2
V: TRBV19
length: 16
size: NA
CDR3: CASSIKSRQANYGYTF
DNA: TGTGCCAGTAGTATAAAATCCCGACAGGCTAACTATGGCTACACCTTC

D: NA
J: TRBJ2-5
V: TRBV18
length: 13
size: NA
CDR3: CASSLDSQETQYF
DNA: TGTGCCAGCTCTCTTGACAGCCAAGAGACCCAGTACTTC

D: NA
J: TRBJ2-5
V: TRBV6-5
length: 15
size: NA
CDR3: CASSYSRAAQETQYF
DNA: TGTGCCAGCAGTTACTCGAGGGCAGCACAAGAGACCCAGTACTTC

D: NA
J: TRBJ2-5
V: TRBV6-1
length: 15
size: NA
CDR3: CASSDEGTLQETQYF
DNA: TGTGCCAGCAGTGATGAGGGCACGCTCCAAGAGACCCAGTACTTC

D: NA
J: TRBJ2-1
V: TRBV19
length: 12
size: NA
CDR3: CASSTVANEQFF
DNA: TGTGCCAGTAGTACCGTCGCGAATGAGCAGTTCTTC

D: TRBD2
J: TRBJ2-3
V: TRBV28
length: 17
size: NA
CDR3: CASSSPGLALLVDTQYF
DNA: TGTGCCAGCAGTTCTCCCGGACTAGCGCTATTAGTAGATACGCAGTATTTT

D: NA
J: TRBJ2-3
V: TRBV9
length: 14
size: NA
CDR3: CASSVGVSTDTQYF
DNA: TGTGCCAGCAGCGTAGGCGTTAGCACAGATACGCAGTATTTT

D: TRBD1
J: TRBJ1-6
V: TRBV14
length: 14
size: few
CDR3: CASSQTGSNSPLHF
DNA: TGTGCCAGCAGCCAGACAGGGTCGAACTCACCCCTCCACTTT

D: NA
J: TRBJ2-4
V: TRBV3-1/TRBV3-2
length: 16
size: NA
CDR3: CASSQDGGSAKNIQYF
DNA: TGTGCCAGCAGCCAAGATGGGGGGTCGGCCAAAAACATTCAGTACTTC

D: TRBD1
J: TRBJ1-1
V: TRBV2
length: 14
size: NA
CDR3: CASNLDRGGTEAFF
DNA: TGTGCCAGCAACCTGGACAGGGGAGGTACTGAAGCTTTCTTT

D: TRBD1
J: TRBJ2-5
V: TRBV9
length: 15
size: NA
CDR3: CASSAYSDRRETQYF
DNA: TGTGCCAGCAGCGCATATTCGGACAGGCGGGAGACCCAGTACTTC

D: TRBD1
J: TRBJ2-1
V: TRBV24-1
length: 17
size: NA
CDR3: CAIKRAAGTDFYNEQFF
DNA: TGTGCCATCAAGAGGGCCGCCGGGACAGACTTCTACAATGAGCAGTTCTTC

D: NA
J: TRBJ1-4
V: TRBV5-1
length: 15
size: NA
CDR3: CASSLVLGAGEKLFF
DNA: TGCGCCAGCAGCTTGGTCCTGGGGGCAGGGGAAAAACTGTTTTTT

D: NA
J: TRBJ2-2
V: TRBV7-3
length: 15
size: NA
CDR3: CASSLTAGLTGELFF
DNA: TGTGCCAGCAGCTTAACCGCAGGACTCACCGGGGAGCTGTTTTTT

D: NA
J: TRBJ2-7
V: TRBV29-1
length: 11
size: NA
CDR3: CSVEINYEQYF
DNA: TGCAGCGTAGAAATTAACTACGAGCAGTACTTC

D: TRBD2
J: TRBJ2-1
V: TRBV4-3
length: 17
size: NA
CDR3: CASSQGGLAGGYNEQFF
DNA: TGCGCCAGCAGCCAAGGGGGACTAGCGGGGGGCTACAATGAGCAGTTCTTC

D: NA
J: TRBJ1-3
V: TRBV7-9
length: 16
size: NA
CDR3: CASSPPKGGGGNTIYF
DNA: TGTGCCAGCAGCCCCCCCAAGGGCGGAGGTGGAAACACCATATATTTT

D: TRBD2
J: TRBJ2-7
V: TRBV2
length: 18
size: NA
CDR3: CASSASVAGGPSAYEQYF
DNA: TGTGCCAGCAGTGCCTCGGTAGCGGGGGGGCCGTCAGCCTACGAGCAGTACTTC

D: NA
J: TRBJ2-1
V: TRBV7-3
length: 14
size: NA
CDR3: CASSLTGVGNEQFF
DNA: TGTGCCAGCAGCTTAACCGGGGTCGGGAATGAGCAGTTCTTC

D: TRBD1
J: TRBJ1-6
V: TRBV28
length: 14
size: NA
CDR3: CASRGDSYNSPLHF
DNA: TGTGCCAGCAGAGGGGACAGCTATAATTCACCCCTCCACTTT

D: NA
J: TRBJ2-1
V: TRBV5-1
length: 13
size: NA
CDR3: CASSLTTYNEQFF
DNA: TGCGCCAGCAGCTTGACAACATACAATGAGCAGTTCTTC

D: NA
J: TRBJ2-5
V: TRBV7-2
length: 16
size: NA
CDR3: CASSLGGGTVQETQYF
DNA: TGTGCCAGCAGCTTGGGGGGTGGGACAGTACAAGAGACCCAGTACTTC

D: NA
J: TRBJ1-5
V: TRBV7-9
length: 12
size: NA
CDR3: CASSEGQAARHF
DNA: TGTGCCAGCAGCGAGGGCCAGGCCGCTCGGCATTTT

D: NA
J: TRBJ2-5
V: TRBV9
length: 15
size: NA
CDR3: CASSPFRGEGETQYF
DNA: TGTGCCAGCAGCCCCTTCCGGGGTGAGGGAGAGACCCAGTACTTC

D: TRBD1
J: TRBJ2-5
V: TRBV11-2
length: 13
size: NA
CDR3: CASSFTGDETQYF
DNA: TGTGCCAGCAGCTTCACAGGGGACGAGACCCAGTACTTC

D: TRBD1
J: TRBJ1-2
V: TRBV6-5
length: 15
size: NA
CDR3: CASRHGTGGIYGYTF
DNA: TGTGCCAGCAGACACGGGACAGGGGGTATCTATGGCTACACCTTC

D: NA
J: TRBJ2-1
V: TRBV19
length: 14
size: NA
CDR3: CASSTLTASNEQFF
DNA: TGTGCCAGTAGTACCTTGACAGCTTCCAATGAGCAGTTCTTC

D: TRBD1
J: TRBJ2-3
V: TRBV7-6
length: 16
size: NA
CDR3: CASSLGTGERTDTQYF
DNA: TGTGCCAGCAGCTTAGGAACAGGGGAAAGGACAGATACGCAGTATTTT

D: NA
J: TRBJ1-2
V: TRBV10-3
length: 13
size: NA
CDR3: CAISDGSNYGYTF
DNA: TGTGCCATCAGTGACGGTTCTAACTATGGCTACACCTTC

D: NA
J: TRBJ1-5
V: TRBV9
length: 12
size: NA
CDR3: CASSEQGGPQHF
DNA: TGTGCCAGCAGCGAGCAGGGTGGGCCCCAGCATTTT

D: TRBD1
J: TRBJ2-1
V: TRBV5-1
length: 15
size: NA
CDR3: CASSKGTGASNEQFF
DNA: TGCGCCAGCAGTAAAGGGACAGGGGCAAGCAATGAGCAGTTCTTC

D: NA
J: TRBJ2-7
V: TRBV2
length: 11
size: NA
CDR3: CASDSSYEQYF
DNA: TGTGCCAGTGACAGCTCCTACGAGCAGTACTTC